This TCR beta chain was profiled in a study of T cells in Graves' hyperthyroidism and ophthalmopathy. For the study at large: Initial diagnosis, before any treatment, was when peripheral blood was collected.

Inclusion characteristics of ophthalmopathy patients comprised a Clinical Activity Score of at least 3, a NOSPECS grade of at least 4, and duration under 3 months. The PBMCs had their origin in less than 13 ml of fresh peripheral blood. The ends were cut back, 6 bases at V and 5 bases at J, with 10 bases in the middle. This CDR3 has 12 amino acids. The germline CDR1 and CDR2 sequences are ENHRY and SYGVKD. Whole-study results and caveats: Most clonotypes expanded in thyroid above 0.001 were likewise present in blood.

It was RNA transcripts that yielded the amplified TCR beta CDR3 regions. During a first-round RT-PCR of the TCR CDR3, the HTBI primer set was used. Each CDR3 protein is one row after TCRdb ran MiXCR on the multiplex PCR reads. The sample records about 270,000 distinct CDR3 sequences, around 22% being singletons. This clonotype was seen only a few times. The antigen remains unidentified. The source of this sequence is a man younger than 45 with Graves' ophthalmopathy. The sample taken for sequencing was blood. V is TRBV10-3 and J is TRBJ2-5, with D unclear. The CDR3 DNA reads TGTGCCATCAGCGGAAGGGATGAGACCCAGTACTTC. Protein product: CAISGRDETQYF.